This T cell receptor (beta chain) appears in the sequencing data of a study of CXCR3-negative and CXCR3-positive naive CD8 T cells (dated by TCRdb to between 2018 and 2021). In terms of the full investigation: In total, about 135 million TRB reads were obtained, corresponding to roughly 1.5 +/- 0.3 million reads per library. Data from ten or so donors, pooled across two independent experiments, went into the diversity and physicochemical repertoire analyses. TRBV-TRBJ cluster analysis included naive subsets from roughly 5 donors and memory cells from 3 donors.

As concerns this clonotype: No antigen is known for it.

General study outcomes and caveats: Repertoire diversity was comparably high in both naive subsets but much lower in memory CD8+ T cells. TRBV-TRBJ usage was similar between naive CXCR3-negative and CXCR3-positive cells from the same donor, while memory cells showed distinct patterns. Surface CD5, linked to self-reactivity in mice, was comparable between naive subsets; TCR interaction strength was therefore also inferred from TRB CDR3 physicochemical properties. Because CXCR3 expression was partially decreased after cryopreservation, freshly isolated PBMCs were used for most assays. Compared with CXCR3-negative naive cells, CXCR3-positive naive cells had TRB CDR3s with higher hydrophobicity (lower Kidera factor 4), lower energy, and higher strength and volume indices.

Each CD8+ T cell subset was flow-sorted in triplicate, and some 310,000 cells per subset were placed directly into RLT lysis buffer. To keep memory contaminants out, a stringent definition of naive CD8+ T cells was applied: CD45RO-CCR7+CD27+CD95-. Standard density gradient centrifugation was used to isolate peripheral blood mononuclear cells from buffy coats. A FACSAria III was used to flow-sort naive CD8+ T cells into CXCR3-negative and CXCR3-positive populations. Total RNA was extracted from sorted cells using an RNeasy Mini Kit. Sequencing relied on a NextSeq 550. The Human TCR Profiling Kit (MiLaboratory) was used to make UMI-labeled 5' RACE TRB cDNA libraries. cDNA synthesis used the entire amount of extracted RNA, and PCR amplification then used the entire amount of cDNA produced. Libraries were prepared in parallel with an identical number of PCR cycles. In the source study's methods: With a requirement of at least two reads per UMI, MIGEC and MiXCR extracted about 50,000 +/- 10,000 unique UMI-labeled TRB cDNA molecules per library. An average of about 40,000 +/- 10,000 functional in-frame TRB CDR3 nucleotide clonotypes without stop codons was found per library. After each sample was downsampled to 5000 UMI-labeled TRB molecules, VDJtools was used to calculate diversity metrics such as normalized Shannon-Wiener and Chao1. For the central five CDR3 residues, VDJtools calculated physicochemical properties weighted by clonotype size, namely interaction energy, strength, volume and Kidera factor 4. TCRdb reprocessed the reads and lists each CDR3 protein sequence as a single entry, with no DNA. TCRdb's processing, not the authors', yielded these V and J calls. The data table for this sample lists roughly 8,000 distinct CDR3 sequences. The ten largest make up 1.6% of the sample.

The CDR3 sequence holds 13 residues, the cysteine and phenylalanine included. No coding sequence is recorded. The CDR1 and CDR2 encoded by the germline V gene are MGHRA and YSYEKL. The sequence came from a human donor in good health. Some clones in this sample may be carry-over from other donors' samples. Input material: naive CXCR3- CD8+ T cells from blood. This sample's cell subset or site label indicates: CD45RO-CCR7+CD27+CD95- naive CD8+ T cells lacking CXCR3 (TNR3-). The chain is encoded by TRBV4-1 joined to TRBJ2-1. The CDR3 protein: CASSQGEGYEQFF.